These 2 T cell receptor beta chains originate from one sample sequenced in a study of shared T cell receptors in the human thymus. Sequencing was performed with immunoSEQ multiplex PCR; in TCRdb, only in-frame clones are kept and a portion is missing. The sample lists under 450,000 clones; roughly 94% were seen once. Sequences were obtained from thymocytes. The receptors shown here come from a human donor.

The chain combines TRBV18 with TRBJ1-1, with a possible D match to TRBD1 (6 bases). With 2 bases removed from V and 4 bases from J, the gap between germline ends came to 11 bases. Germline CDR1 is KGHSH and CDR2 is LQKENI. There are 14 residues in the CDR3. The CDR3 coding sequence is TGTGCCAGCTCACCAGGGGGCAACCCCACTGAAGCTTTCTTT. This sequence encodes CASSPGGNPTEAFF.

The V gene is TRBV18, the J gene TRBJ1-2, with 9 bases aligning to TRBD1. The CDR3 covers 14 residues. V was clipped by 3 bases and J by 4 bases; unmatched bases: 3. Germline V gene sequence: CDR1 KGHSH, CDR2 LQKENI. The DNA of the CDR3 is TGTGCCAGCTCACCGGACAGGGGACGCTATGGCTACACCTTC. Its protein is CASSPDRGRYGYTF.